These 11 T cell receptor beta chains were sequenced from one sample in a study of identical twins. TCRdb passed the 5' RACE reads through MiXCR, listing each CDR3 protein once. The table shows about 790,000 distinct CDR3 sequences, with 18% occurring only once. The data were also submitted as part of a second study, on T cells expressing NK-cell markers.

Sequencing used PBMCs. The receptors stem from a woman younger than 35 in good health.

V usage is TRBV7-9 and J usage is TRBJ2-5; D might be TRBD1 (6 bases). Germline V lookup: CDR1 SEHNR, CDR2 FQNEAQ (reference sequence). This CDR3 spans 15 amino acids. The V end was cut by 4 bases, the J end by 6 bases, with 18 bases between. This CDR3 is CASSSWTARTQTQYF. The CDR3, as DNA: TGTGCCAGCAGCTCTTGGACAGCTCGAACACAGACCCAGTACTTC. The whole variable domain, remainder taken from reference TRBV7-9 and TRBJ2-5, is DTGVSQNPRHKITKRGQNVTFRCDPISEHNRLYWYRQTLGQGPEFLTYFQNEAQLEKSRLLSDRFSAERPKGSFSTLEIQRTEQGDSAMYLCASSSWTARTQTQYFGPGTRLLVL.

CDR3 in DNA: TGCGCCAGCTACACCCTAGCCGGGGAGCTGTTTTTT. It yields the protein CASYTLAGELFF. This rearrangement joins TRBV10-2 to TRBJ2-2; D is unresolved. V lost 8 bases, J lost 6 bases, and 10 bases lay in between. Germline V gene sequence: CDR1 WSHSY, CDR2 SAAADI. This CDR3 contains 12 residues.

The gene calls are TRBV7-9 and TRBJ2-2; TRBD2 might be the D (6 bases). In germline, CDR1 is SEHNR, CDR2 FQNEAQ (reference sequence). The CDR3 runs to 15 residues. V was shortened by 2 bases and J by 3 bases, with 10 bases between the two germline ends. The CDR3 nucleotides read TGTGCCAGCAGCTTATTGGGGGGAGACACCGGGGAGCTGTTTTTT. Amino acid sequence: CASSLLGGDTGELFF.

J is TRBJ2-1 and V is TRBV12-3 or TRBV12-4, with D unresolved. V lost 5 bases, J lost 2 bases, and 16 bases lay in between. The CDR3 loop spans 16 amino acids. CDR3 in amino acids: CASSPSPQAPYNEQFF. The CDR3 DNA follows: TGTGCCAGCAGTCCGTCGCCCCAGGCGCCCTACAATGAGCAGTTCTTC.

The sample holds many counts of this clonotype. The chain is built from TRBV5-1 and TRBJ2-7; 7 nucleotides line up with TRBD1. Per the germline V gene, CDR1 is SGHRS and CDR2 is YFSETQ. V gave up 2 bases and J gave up 3 bases; unmatched junction bases: 8. The CDR3 runs 15 residues. This CDR3 reads CASSFSTGTFYEQYF. The CDR3 DNA sequence: TGCGCCAGCAGCTTCTCGACAGGGACATTCTACGAGCAGTACTTC.

There are a few counts of this clonotype. V gene TRBV29-1 combines with J gene TRBJ1-1; 8 positions agree with TRBD1. Per the germline V gene, CDR1 is SQVTM and CDR2 is ANQGSEA. Losses at the gene ends were 4 bases for V and 1 base for J; bases not matched to a gene: 5. CDR3 length: 14 amino acids. CDR3 residues: CSVVVGQGNTEAFF. DNA of the CDR3: TGCAGCGTTGTCGTCGGACAGGGGAACACTGAAGCTTTCTTT.

A few counts support this clonotype. V usage is TRBV29-1 and J usage is TRBJ1-1, with a weak D call TRBD1 (6 bases). The CDR3 consists of 12 residues. From germline, CDR1 is SQVTM and CDR2 ANQGSEA. V lost 5 bases to trimming and J lost 1 base, with 8 bases between them. Here the CDR3 reads CSVSRGNTEAFF. CDR3 in DNA: TGCAGCGTTAGCAGGGGGAACACTGAAGCTTTCTTT. The whole variable domain, remainder taken from reference TRBV29-1 and TRBJ1-1, is SAVISQKPSRDICQRGTSLTIQCQVDSQVTMMFWYRQQPGQSLTLIATANQGSEATYESGFVIDKFPISRPNLTFSTLTVSNMSPEDSSIYLCSVSRGNTEAFFGQGTRLTVV.

V gene TRBV5-1 combines with J gene TRBJ1-1, with D maybe TRBD1 (5 bases). The V gene lost 4 bases and the J gene lost 1 base, with 11 bases spanning the gap. Germline V gives CDR1 SGHRS, CDR2 YFSETQ. The CDR3 length is 14 residues. The CDR3 is CASSRLGQNTEAFF. In DNA, the CDR3 is TGCGCCAGCAGCCGCCTAGGACAGAACACTGAAGCTTTCTTT.

The chain combines TRBV7-9 with TRBJ1-6; D may be TRBD1 (6 bases). V lost 0 bases and J lost 10, with 10 bases in between. CDR3 length: 14 amino acids. In germline, CDR1 is SEHNR, CDR2 FQNEAQ (reference sequence). CDR3 nucleotides: TGTGCCAGCAGCTTAGCTCCGGACAGATCACCCCTCCACTTT. It is translated as CASSLAPDRSPLHF.

The chain recombines TRBV3-1 with TRBJ1-2; D is ambiguous. The CDR3 is 12 amino acids. The germline CDR1 and CDR2 sequences are LGHDT and YNNKEL (reference sequence). V was trimmed by 3 bases and J by 8 bases, leaving 10 bases between them. The CDR3 DNA follows: TGTGCCAGCAGCCAGAGCAAGGGAGGCTACACCTTC. This encodes CASSQSKGGYTF.

This clonotype appeared a few times. The chain uses TRBV5-1 and TRBJ2-7, with TRBD1 matching 10 bases. CDR1 is SGHRS and CDR2 is YFSETQ in the germline V gene. The CDR3 sequence is 20 residues long. V lost 4 bases to trimming and J lost 0 bases; unmatched junction nucleotides: 19. The chain's CDR3 is CASSRAPGTGVALSSYEQYF. CDR3 nucleotides: TGCGCCAGCAGCCGTGCCCCGGGGACAGGGGTGGCCCTGAGCTCCTACGAGCAGTACTTC.